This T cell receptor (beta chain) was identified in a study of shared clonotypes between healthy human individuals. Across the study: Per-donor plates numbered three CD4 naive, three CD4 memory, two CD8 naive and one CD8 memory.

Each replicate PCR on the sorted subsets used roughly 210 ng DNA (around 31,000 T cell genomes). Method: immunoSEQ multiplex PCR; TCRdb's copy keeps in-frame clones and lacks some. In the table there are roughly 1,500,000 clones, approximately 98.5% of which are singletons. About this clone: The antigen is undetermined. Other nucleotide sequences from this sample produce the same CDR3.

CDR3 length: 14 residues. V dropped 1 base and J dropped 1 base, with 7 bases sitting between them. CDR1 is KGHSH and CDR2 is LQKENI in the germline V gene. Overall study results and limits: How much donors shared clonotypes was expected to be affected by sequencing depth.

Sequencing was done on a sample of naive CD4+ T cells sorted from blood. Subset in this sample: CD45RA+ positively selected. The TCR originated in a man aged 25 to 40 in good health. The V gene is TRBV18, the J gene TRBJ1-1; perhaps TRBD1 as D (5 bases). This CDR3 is CASSPLRENTEAFF. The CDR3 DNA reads TGTGCCAGCTCACCACTCAGGGAGAACACTGAAGCTTTCTTT.